One sample yielded the 7 T cell receptor beta chains listed below, sequenced in a study of cytomegalovirus exposure and HLA in healthy donors. Assay used: immunoSEQ multiplex PCR; TCRdb lists only in-frame clones, some missing. Among 200,000 to 300,000 clones listed, less than 95% were seen once. Source material: PBMCs. These TCRs come from a woman under 40 in good health and CMV-seronegative.

This clone was counted a few times. The rearrangement uses TRBV28 and TRBJ1-2, with D unclear. Deletions cut 5 bases from V and 5 bases from J, with 6 bases between. Germline V gene data show CDR1 as MDHEN and CDR2 as SYDVKM. This CDR3 spans 11 amino acids. Written as DNA, the CDR3 is TGTGCCAGCAGTCCTTCTTATGGCTACACCTTC. Its translation: CASSPSYGYTF.

This clone showed up just once. The chain recombines TRBV11-3 with TRBJ2-1, with TRBD1 matching over 9 bases. This CDR3 is 14 amino acids long. Trimming at V came to 5 bases and at J to 9 bases, leaving 8 bases not matched to a gene. CDR1 and CDR2 from the germline V gene are SGHNT and YENEEA. The CDR3 sequence: CASSTPGQGFEQFF. In DNA, the CDR3 is TGTGCCAGCAGCACTCCGGGACAGGGTTTTGAGCAGTTCTTC.

This chain uses TRBV28 with TRBJ2-7; D is unresolved. Trimming cost V 6 bases and J 0 bases, with 12 bases left between them. The CDR3 sequence is 14 residues long. CDR1 is MDHEN, CDR2 SYDVKM, per germline. The CDR3 spells CASSSRVSSYEQYF. For the CDR3, the DNA is TGTGCCAGCAGCTCTCGGGTTAGCTCCTACGAGCAGTACTTC.

This chain connects TRBV11-3 to TRBJ2-3, with D maybe TRBD1 (5 bases). The CDR3 length is 16 residues. CDR1 SGHNT and CDR2 YENEEA come from the germline V gene. Trimming removed 0 bases at V and 2 bases at J, with 12 bases between. DNA of the CDR3: TGTGCCAGCAGCTTAGATTCCAGGGCTTTCACAGATACGCAGTATTTT. Translated, it gives CASSLDSRAFTDTQYF.

This chain connects TRBV13 to TRBJ2-1; 8 bases agree with TRBD1. Germline V gives CDR1 PRHDT, CDR2 FYEKMQ (reference sequence). The ends lost 6 bases at V and 0 bases at J; junction bases unmatched: 4. This CDR3 is 15 amino acids long. The CDR3, as DNA: TGTGCCAGCAGGAGACAGGGGAGCTCCTACAATGAGCAGTTCTTC. It is translated as CASRRQGSSYNEQFF. The entire variable domain, with the rest obtained from reference TRBV13 and TRBJ2-1, is as follows: AAGVIQSPRHLIKEKRETATLKCYPIPRHDTVYWYQQGPGQDPQFLISFYEKMQSDKGSIPDRFSAQQFSDYHSELNMSSLELGDSALYFCASRRQGSSYNEQFFGPGTRLTVL.

This rearrangement joins TRBV5-6 to TRBJ2-7, with TRBD1 matching over 8 bases. CDR3 length: 13 amino acids. V shed 3 bases and J 4 bases; nucleotides not matched to a gene: 3. The germline V gene has CDR1 SGHDT and CDR2 YYEEEE. The CDR3 reads CASSSDRVYEQYF. DNA for the CDR3: TGTGCCAGCAGCTCGGACAGGGTTTACGAGCAGTACTTC.

The chain links TRBV9 to TRBJ2-2; no definite D call. Germline V gives CDR1 SGDLS, CDR2 YYNGEE. The CDR3 has 16 residues. The V end lost 1 base, the J end lost 6 bases, and 16 bases lay between the germline ends. The CDR3 DNA reads as TGTGCCAGCAGCGTATTTAGTGGCGCAAGCGCCGGGGAGCTGTTTTTT. This translates into CASSVFSGASAGELFF. The full variable domain, rest sourced from reference TRBV9 and TRBJ2-2, is DSGVTQTPKHLITATGQRVTLRCSPRSGDLSVYWYQQSLDQGLQFLIQYYNGEERAKGNILERFSAQQFPDLHSELNLSSLELGDSALYFCASSVFSGASAGELFFGEGSRLTVL.